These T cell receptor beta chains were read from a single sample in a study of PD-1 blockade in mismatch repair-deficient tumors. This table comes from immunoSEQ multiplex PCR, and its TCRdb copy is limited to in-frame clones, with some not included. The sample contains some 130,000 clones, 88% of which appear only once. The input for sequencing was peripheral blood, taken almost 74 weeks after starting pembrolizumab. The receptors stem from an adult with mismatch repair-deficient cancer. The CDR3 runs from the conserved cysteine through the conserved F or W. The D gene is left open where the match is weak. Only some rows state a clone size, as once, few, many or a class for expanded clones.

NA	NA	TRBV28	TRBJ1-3	CASRKERPGDSGNTIYF	TGTGCCAGCAGGAAGGAACGACCGGGGGACTCTGGAAACACCATATATTTT
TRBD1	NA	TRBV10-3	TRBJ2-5	CAISADRGVETQYF	TGTGCCATCAGTGCGGACAGGGGTGTTGAGACCCAGTACTTC
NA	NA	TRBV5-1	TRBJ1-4	CASSVNPGREKLFF	TGCGCCAGCAGCGTCAACCCAGGGAGGGAAAAACTGTTTTTT
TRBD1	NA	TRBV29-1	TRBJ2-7	CSVEEGQPYEQYF	TGCAGCGTTGAAGAGGGACAGCCCTACGAGCAGTACTTC
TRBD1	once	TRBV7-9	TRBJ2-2	CASSSDRFLNTGELFF	TGTGCCAGCAGCTCGGACAGGTTCCTGAACACCGGGGAGCTGTTTTTT
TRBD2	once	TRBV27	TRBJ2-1	CASSLMGLAGFNEQFF	TGTGCCAGCAGTTTAATGGGACTAGCGGGATTCAATGAGCAGTTCTTC
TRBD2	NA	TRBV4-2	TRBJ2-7	CASSQVLAGTYEQYF	TGTGCCAGCAGCCAAGTTCTAGCGGGGACCTACGAGCAGTACTTC
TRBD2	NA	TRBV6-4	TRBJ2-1	CARQSSGRYLREQFF	TGTGCCAGACAGTCTAGCGGGAGATACCTCAGGGAGCAGTTCTTC
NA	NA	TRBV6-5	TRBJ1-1	CASSYGGDTEAFF	TGTGCCAGCAGTTACGGCGGAGACACTGAAGCTTTCTTT
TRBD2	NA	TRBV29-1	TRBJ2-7	CSVWPSGSYEQYF	TGCAGCGTTTGGCCTAGCGGGAGTTACGAGCAGTACTTC
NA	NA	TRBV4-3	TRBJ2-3	CASSQQTNWVVNTQYF	TGCGCCAGCAGCCAACAGACCAACTGGGTAGTAAATACGCAGTATTTT
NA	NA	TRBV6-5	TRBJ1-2	CASSYSAGRGSYGYTF	TGTGCCAGCAGTTACTCGGCGGGACGGGGTAGTTATGGCTACACCTTC
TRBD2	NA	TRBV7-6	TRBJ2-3	CASIPIRDGRAGNSTDTQYF	TGTGCCAGCATCCCGATCCGGGACGGGAGGGCGGGAAACAGCACAGATACGCAGTATTTT
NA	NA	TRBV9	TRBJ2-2	CASSVRNTGELFF	TGTGCCAGCAGCGTTCGCAACACCGGGGAGCTGTTTTTT
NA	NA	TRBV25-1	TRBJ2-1	CASSDYYEQFF	TGTGCCAGCAGTGATTATTATGAGCAGTTCTTC
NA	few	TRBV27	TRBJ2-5	CASSRDQETQYF	TGTGCCAGCAGCCGGGACCAAGAGACCCAGTACTTC
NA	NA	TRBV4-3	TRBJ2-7	CASSQTQDGHYEQYF	TGCGCCAGCAGCCAGACGCAAGACGGTCACTACGAGCAGTACTTC
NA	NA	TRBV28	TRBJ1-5	CASSISRYNQPQHF	TGTGCCAGCAGTATCTCCAGGTACAATCAGCCCCAGCATTTT
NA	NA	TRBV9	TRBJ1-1	CASSVEGKDEAFF	TGTGCCAGCAGCGTAGAGGGTAAGGATGAAGCTTTCTTT
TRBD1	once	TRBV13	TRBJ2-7	CASKGQGKQYF	TGTGCCAGCAAAGGACAGGGGAAGCAGTACTTC
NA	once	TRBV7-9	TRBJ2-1	CASSLFAGRYNEQFF	TGTGCCAGCAGCTTATTCGCAGGGCGATACAATGAGCAGTTCTTC
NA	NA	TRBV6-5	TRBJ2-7	CASSPYPASTYEQYF	TGTGCCAGCAGCCCATATCCGGCCTCAACCTACGAGCAGTACTTC
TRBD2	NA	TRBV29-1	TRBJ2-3	CSVVLGLAGRTDTQYF	TGCAGCGTTGTATTAGGGCTAGCGGGGCGCACAGATACGCAGTATTTT
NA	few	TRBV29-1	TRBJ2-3	CSVAGKNTQYF	TGCAGCGTTGCAGGGAAAAATACGCAGTATTTT
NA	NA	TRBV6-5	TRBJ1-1	CASTPDGNTEAFF	TGTGCCAGCACCCCGGACGGGAACACTGAAGCTTTCTTT
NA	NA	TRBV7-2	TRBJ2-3	CASSFEQPTDTQYF	TGTGCCAGCAGCTTCGAACAGCCCACAGATACGCAGTATTTT
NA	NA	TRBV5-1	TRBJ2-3	CASSLGQSTDTQYF	TGCGCCAGCAGCTTGGGACAGAGCACAGATACGCAGTATTTT
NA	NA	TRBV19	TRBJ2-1	CASSIGGGYNEQFF	TGTGCCAGTAGTATAGGAGGCGGGTACAATGAGCAGTTCTTC
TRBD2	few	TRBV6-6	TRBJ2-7	CASSGDGRKYEQYF	TGTGCCAGCAGCGGGGACGGGAGGAAGTACGAGCAGTACTTC
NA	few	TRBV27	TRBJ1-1	CASSLSGTTEAFF	TGTGCCAGCAGTTTATCTGGGACAACTGAAGCTTTCTTT